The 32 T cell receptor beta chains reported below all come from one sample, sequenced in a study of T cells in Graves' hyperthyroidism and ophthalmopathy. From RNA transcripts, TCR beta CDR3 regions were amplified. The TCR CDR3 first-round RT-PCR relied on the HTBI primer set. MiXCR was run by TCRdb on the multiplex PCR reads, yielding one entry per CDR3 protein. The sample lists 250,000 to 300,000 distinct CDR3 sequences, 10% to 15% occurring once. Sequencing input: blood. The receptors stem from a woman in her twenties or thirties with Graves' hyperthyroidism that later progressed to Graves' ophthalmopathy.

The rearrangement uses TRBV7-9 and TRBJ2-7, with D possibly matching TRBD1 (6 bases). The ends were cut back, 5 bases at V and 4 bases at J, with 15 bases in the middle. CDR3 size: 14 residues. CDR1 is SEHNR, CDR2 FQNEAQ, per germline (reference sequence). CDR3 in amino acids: CASSLNNQGYEQYF. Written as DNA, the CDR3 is TGTGCCAGCAGCCTAAATAACCAGGGGTACGAGCAGTACTTC.

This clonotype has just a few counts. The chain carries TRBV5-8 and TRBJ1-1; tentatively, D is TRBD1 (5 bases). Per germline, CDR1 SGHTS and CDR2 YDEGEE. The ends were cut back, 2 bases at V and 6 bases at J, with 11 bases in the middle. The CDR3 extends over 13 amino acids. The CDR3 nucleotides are TGTGCCAGCAGCTTTTTTGGGGGTGCTGAAGCTTTCTTT. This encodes CASSFFGGAEAFF.

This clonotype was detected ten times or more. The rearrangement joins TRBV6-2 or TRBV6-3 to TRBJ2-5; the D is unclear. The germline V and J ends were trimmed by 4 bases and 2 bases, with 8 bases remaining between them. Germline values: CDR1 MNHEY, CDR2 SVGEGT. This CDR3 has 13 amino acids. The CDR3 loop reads CASSSQPQETQYF. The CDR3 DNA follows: TGTGCCAGCAGTTCCCAACCGCAAGAGACCCAGTACTTC.

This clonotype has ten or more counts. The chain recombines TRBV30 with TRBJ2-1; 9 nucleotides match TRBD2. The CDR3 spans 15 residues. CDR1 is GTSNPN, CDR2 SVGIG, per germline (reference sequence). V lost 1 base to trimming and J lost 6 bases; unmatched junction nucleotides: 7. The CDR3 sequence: CAWSALRGLANEQFF. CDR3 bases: TGTGCCTGGAGTGCCCTCCGGGGACTAGCCAATGAGCAGTTCTTC.

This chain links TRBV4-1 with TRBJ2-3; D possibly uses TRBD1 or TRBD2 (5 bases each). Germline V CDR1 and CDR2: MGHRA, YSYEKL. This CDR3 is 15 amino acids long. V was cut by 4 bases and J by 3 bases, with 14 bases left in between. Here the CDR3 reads CASSLLGVGTDTQYF. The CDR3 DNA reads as TGCGCCAGCAGCCTTCTGGGGGTCGGGACAGATACGCAGTATTTT.

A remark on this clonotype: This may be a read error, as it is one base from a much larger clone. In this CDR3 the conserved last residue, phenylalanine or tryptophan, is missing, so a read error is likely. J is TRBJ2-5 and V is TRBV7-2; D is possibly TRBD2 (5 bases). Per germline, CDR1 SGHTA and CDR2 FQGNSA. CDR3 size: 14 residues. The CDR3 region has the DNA TGTGCCGGCAGCTCAACCACGGGACAAGAGACCCAGTACTCC. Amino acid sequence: CAGSSTTGQETQYS.

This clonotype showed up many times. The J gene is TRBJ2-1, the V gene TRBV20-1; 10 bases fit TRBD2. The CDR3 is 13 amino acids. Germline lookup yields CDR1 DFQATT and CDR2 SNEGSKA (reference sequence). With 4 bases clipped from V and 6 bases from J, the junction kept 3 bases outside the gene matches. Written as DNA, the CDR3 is TGCAGTGCTACTAGCGGGAGTCTCAATGAGCAGTTCTTC. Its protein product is CSATSGSLNEQFF.

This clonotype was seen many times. DNA of the CDR3: TGTGCTGCGCGGGGGGTGACCTACGAGCAGTACTTC. This translates into CAARGVTYEQYF. The V gene is TRBV6-2 or TRBV6-3, the J gene TRBJ2-7; 8 bases match TRBD2. The CDR3 has 12 residues. Germline V CDR1 and CDR2: MNHEY, SVGEGT.

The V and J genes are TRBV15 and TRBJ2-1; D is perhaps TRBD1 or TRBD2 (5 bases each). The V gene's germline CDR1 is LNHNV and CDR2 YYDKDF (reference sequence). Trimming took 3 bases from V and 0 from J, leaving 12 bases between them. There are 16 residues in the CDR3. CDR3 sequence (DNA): TGTGCCACCAGCAGCAGCAGGGACGCCTCCTACAATGAGCAGTTCTTC. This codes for CATSSSRDASYNEQFF.

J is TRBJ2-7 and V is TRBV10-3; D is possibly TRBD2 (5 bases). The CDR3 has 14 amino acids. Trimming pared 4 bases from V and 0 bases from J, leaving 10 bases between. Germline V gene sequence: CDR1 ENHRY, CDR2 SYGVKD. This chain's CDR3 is CAISARGYSYEQYF. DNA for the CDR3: TGTGCCATCAGTGCCCGAGGGTACTCCTACGAGCAGTACTTC.

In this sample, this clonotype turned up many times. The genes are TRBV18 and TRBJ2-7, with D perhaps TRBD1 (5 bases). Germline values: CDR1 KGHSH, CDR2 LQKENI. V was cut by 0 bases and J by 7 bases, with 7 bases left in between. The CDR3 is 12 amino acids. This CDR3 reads CASSPPGREQYF. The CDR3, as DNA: TGTGCCAGCTCACCACCGGGGCGGGAGCAGTACTTC.

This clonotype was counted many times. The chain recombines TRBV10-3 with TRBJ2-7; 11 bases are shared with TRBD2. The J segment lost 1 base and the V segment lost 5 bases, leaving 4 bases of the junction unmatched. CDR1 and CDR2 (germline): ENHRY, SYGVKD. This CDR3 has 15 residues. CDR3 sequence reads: CAISPGLAASYEQYF. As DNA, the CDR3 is TGTGCCATCAGTCCGGGACTAGCGGCTTCCTACGAGCAGTACTTC.

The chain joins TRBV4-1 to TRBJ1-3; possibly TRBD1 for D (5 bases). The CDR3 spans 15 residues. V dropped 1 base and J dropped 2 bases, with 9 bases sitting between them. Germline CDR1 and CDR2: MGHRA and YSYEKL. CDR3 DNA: TGCGCCAGCAGCCAAGGCCCGGGGGCTGGAAACACCATATATTTT. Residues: CASSQGPGAGNTIYF.

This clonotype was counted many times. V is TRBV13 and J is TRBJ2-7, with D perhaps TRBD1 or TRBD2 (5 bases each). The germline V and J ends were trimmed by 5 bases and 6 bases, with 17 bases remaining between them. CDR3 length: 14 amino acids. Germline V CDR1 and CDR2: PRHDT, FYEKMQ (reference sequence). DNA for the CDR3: TGTGCCAGCAGCCTCCCATCGTGGGGACCCGAGCAGTACTTC. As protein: CASSLPSWGPEQYF.

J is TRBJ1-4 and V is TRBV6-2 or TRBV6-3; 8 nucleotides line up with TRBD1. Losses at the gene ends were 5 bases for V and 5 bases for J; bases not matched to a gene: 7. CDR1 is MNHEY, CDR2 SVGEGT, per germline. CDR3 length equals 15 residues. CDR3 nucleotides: TGTGCCAGCAGTGTGATGAGACAGGGGAATGAAAAACTGTTTTTT. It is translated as CASSVMRQGNEKLFF.

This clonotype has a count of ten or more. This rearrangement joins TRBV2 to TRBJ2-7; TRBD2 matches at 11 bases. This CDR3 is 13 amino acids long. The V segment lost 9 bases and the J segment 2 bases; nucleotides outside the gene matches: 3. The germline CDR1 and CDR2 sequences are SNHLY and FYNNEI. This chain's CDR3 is CASTSGRPYEQYF. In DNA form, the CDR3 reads TGTGCCAGTACTAGCGGGAGACCCTACGAGCAGTACTTC.

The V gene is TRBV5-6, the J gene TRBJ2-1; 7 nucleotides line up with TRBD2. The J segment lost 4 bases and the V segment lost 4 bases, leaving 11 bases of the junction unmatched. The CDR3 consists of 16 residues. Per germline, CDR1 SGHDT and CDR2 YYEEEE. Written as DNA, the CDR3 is TGTGCCAGCAGCCCCGGGGCGGGAGCAATTTACAATGAGCAGTTCTTC. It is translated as CASSPGAGAIYNEQFF.

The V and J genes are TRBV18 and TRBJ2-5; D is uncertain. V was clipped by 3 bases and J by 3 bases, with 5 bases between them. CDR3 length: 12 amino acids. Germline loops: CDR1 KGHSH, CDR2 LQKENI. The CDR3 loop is CASSPLEETQYF. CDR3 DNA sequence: TGTGCCAGCTCACCGTTAGAAGAGACCCAGTACTTC.

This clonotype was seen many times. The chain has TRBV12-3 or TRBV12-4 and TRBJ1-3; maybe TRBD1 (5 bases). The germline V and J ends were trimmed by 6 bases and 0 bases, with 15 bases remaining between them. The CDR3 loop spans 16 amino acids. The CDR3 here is CASSRTGRSSGNTIYF. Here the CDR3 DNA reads TGTGCCAGCAGCCGGACGGGACGGAGCTCTGGAAACACCATATATTTT.

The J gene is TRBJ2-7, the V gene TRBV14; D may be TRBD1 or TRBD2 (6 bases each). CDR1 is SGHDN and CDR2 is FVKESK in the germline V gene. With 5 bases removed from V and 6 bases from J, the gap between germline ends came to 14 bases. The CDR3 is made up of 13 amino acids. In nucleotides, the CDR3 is TGTGCCAGCAGCACCCAAGGGGGGTCCGAGCAGTACTTC. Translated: CASSTQGGSEQYF. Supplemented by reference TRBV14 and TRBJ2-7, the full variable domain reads EAGVTQFPSHSVIEKGQTVTLRCDPISGHDNLYWYRRVMGKEIKFLLHFVKESKQDESGMPNNRFLAERTGGTYSTLKVQPAELEDSGVYFCASSTQGGSEQYFGPGTRLTVT.

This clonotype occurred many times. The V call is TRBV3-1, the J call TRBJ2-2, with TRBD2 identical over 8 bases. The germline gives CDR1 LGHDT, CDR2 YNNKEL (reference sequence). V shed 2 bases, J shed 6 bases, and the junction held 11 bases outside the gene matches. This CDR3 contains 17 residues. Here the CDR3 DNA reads TGTGCCAGCAGCCAAAGGGGAGCGCGGGAGGCCCCCGGGGAGCTGTTTTTT. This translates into CASSQRGAREAPGELFF.

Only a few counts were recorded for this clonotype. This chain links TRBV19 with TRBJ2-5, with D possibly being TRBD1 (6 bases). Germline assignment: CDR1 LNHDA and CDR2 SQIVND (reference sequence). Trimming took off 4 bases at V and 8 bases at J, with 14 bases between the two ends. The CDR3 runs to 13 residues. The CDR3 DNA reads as TGTGCCAGTAGTACCTCGACAGGACCTACCCAGTACTTC. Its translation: CASSTSTGPTQYF.

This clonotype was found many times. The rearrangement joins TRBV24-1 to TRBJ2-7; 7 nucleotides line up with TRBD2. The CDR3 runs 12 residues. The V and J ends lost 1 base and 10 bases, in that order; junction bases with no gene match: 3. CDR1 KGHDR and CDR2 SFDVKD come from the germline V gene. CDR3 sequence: CATSDFAGEQYF. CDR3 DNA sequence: TGTGCCACCAGTGATTTTGCGGGGGAACAGTACTTC.

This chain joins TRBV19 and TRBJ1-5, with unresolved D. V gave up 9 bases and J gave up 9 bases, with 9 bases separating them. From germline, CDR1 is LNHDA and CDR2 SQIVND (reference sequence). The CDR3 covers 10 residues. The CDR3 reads CASREWPQHF. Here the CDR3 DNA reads TGTGCCAGCCGAGAGTGGCCCCAGCATTTT.

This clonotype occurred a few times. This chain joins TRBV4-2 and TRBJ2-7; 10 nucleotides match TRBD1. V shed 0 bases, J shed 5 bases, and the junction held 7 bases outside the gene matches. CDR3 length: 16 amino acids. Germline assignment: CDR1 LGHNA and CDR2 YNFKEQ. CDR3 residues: CASSQDSGQGIDEQYF. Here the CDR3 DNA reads TGTGCCAGCAGCCAAGATTCGGGACAGGGGATCGACGAGCAGTACTTC.

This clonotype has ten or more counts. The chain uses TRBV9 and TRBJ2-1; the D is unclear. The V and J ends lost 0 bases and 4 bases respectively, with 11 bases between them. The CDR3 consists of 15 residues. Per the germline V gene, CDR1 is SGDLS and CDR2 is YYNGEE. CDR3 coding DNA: TGTGCCAGCAGCGTAGGCCCCAGCGAGTACAATGAGCAGTTCTTC. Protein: CASSVGPSEYNEQFF.

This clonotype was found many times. The CDR3 region is CASRLGGNTEAFF. CDR3 sequence (DNA): TGTGCCAGCAGGTTGGGGGGGAACACTGAAGCTTTCTTT. The chain has TRBV12-3 or TRBV12-4 and TRBJ1-1; perhaps TRBD1 as D (5 bases). The V end lost 6 bases, the J end lost 1 base, and 9 bases lay between the germline ends. The CDR3 extends over 13 amino acids.

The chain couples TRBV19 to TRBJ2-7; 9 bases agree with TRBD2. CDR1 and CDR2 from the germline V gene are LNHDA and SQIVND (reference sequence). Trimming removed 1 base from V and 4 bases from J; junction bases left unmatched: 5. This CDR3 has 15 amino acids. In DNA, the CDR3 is TGTGCCAGTAGTATAGGAGTAGCGGGGGAATACGAGCAGTACTTC. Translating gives CASSIGVAGEYEQYF. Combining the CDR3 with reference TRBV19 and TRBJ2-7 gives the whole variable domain DGGITQSPKYLFRKEGQNVTLSCEQNLNHDAMYWYRQDPGQGLRLIYYSQIVNDFQKGDIAEGYSVSREKKESFPLTVTSAQKNPTAFYLCASSIGVAGEYEQYFGPGTRLTVT.

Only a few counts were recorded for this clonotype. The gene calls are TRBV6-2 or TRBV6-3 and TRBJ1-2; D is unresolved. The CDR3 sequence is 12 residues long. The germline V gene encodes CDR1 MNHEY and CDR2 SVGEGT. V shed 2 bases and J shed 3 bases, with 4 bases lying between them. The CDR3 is CASSYAYYGYTF. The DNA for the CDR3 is TGTGCCAGCAGTTACGCCTACTATGGCTACACCTTC.

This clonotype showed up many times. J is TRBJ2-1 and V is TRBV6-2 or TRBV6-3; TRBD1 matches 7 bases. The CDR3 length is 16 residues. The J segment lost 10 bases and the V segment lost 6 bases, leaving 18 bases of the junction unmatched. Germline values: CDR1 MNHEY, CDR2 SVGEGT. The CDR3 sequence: CASSYPTTLGGREQFF. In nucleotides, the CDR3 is TGTGCCAGCAGCTATCCCACTACACTAGGGGGCAGAGAGCAGTTCTTC.

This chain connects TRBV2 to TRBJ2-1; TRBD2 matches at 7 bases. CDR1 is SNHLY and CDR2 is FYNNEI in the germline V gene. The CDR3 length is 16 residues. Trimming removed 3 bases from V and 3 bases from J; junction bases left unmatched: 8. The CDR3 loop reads CASSDWLAANYNEQFF. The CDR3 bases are TGTGCCAGCAGTGATTGGCTAGCGGCAAACTACAATGAGCAGTTCTTC.

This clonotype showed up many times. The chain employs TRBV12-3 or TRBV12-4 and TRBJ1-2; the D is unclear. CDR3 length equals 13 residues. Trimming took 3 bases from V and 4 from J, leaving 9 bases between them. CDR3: CASSFAGSYGYTF. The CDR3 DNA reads TGTGCCAGCAGTTTTGCGGGGAGCTATGGCTACACCTTC.